These 19 T cell receptor beta chains share one sample of origin, sequenced in a study of blood T cell repertoires in COVID-19. Sequencing was performed with immunoSEQ multiplex PCR; in TCRdb, only in-frame clones are kept and a portion is missing. The table shows around 190,000 clones, with 70% to 90% occurring only once. Specimen: peripheral blood. The receptors were gathered from a man aged 50 or older with active or convalescent COVID-19.

The chain's CDR3 is CASSQTRDKYGYTF. In DNA form, the CDR3 reads TGTGCCAGCAGTCAGACCCGGGACAAATATGGCTACACCTTC. The chain recombines TRBV25-1 with TRBJ1-2, with D possibly being TRBD1 (6 bases). V lost 5 bases and J lost 5, with 15 bases in between. Germline-derived CDR1 and CDR2 are MGHDK and SYGVNS. The CDR3 length is 14 residues.

The V and J genes are TRBV27 and TRBJ1-1; D remains ambiguous. The CDR3 has 13 residues. V lost 6 bases, J lost 5 bases, and 13 bases lay in between. The germline gives CDR1 MNHEY, CDR2 SMNVEV (reference sequence). The CDR3 reads CASSGSSGTEAFF. CDR3 coding DNA: TGTGCCAGCAGCGGGAGTTCGGGGACTGAAGCTTTCTTT.

The chain links TRBV5-1 to TRBJ2-2; 11 nucleotides align to TRBD1. The CDR3 runs to 15 residues. Trimming at V came to 4 bases and at J to 4 bases, leaving 3 bases not matched to a gene. CDR1 and CDR2 from the germline V gene are SGHRS and YFSETQ. CDR3 sequence reads: CASSPDRGLTGELFF. In DNA form, the CDR3 reads TGCGCCAGCAGCCCGGACAGGGGGCTCACCGGGGAGCTGTTTTTT.

The chain has TRBV25-1 and TRBJ1-6; weak D call: TRBD1 (5 bases). This CDR3 comprises 15 residues. V shed 1 base and J shed 3 bases, with 7 bases lying between them. Germline CDR1 and CDR2: MGHDK and SYGVNS. In DNA, the CDR3 is TGTGCCAGCAGTGAATTGGGGGGCTATAATTCACCCCTCCACTTT. It is translated as CASSELGGYNSPLHF. The variable domain in full, with the rest retrieved from reference TRBV25-1 and TRBJ1-6, is EADIYQTPRYLVIGTGKKITLECSQTMGHDKMYWYQQDPGMELHLIHYSYGVNSTEKGDLSSESTVSRIRTEHFPLTLESARPSHTSQYLCASSELGGYNSPLHFGNGTRLTVT.

CDR3 amino acids: CASSPGTGEKLFF. CDR3 nucleotide sequence: TGTGCCAGCAGCCCCGGGACAGGTGAAAAACTGTTTTTT. The J gene is TRBJ1-4, the V gene TRBV9; 8 bases are shared with TRBD1. V trimming: 4 bases; J trimming: 7 bases; junction bases outside the gene matches: 3. The CDR3 is made up of 13 amino acids. CDR1 and CDR2 from the germline V gene are SGDLS and YYNGEE.

The gene calls are TRBV6-5 and TRBJ1-1, with D possibly matching TRBD1 (5 bases). The CDR3 consists of 15 residues. The germline V and J ends were trimmed by 4 bases and 6 bases, with 18 bases remaining between them. In germline, CDR1 is MNHEY, CDR2 SVGAGI. Here the CDR3 reads CASSSPNFQGAEAFF. CDR3 sequence (DNA): TGTGCCAGCAGTTCCCCAAACTTTCAGGGCGCTGAAGCTTTCTTT.

Written as DNA, the CDR3 is TGTGCCAGCAGCTCTTCAGGGGTGGGCTATGGCTACACCTTC. Amino acids: CASSSSGVGYGYTF. V is TRBV7-2 and J is TRBJ1-2; D is possibly TRBD1 (6 bases). Between the trimmed V and J ends, which lost 4 bases and 4 bases, there was a span of 13 bases. The CDR3 is 14 amino acids. Germline CDR1 SGHTA, CDR2 FQGNSA.

V usage is TRBV19 and J usage is TRBJ1-3; D is possibly TRBD1 (5 bases). Trimming shortened V by 5 bases and J by 5 bases, and 13 bases separated the two germline ends. The germline gives CDR1 LNHDA, CDR2 SQIVND (reference sequence). The CDR3 length is 14 residues. The CDR3, as DNA: TGTGCCAGTAGTGTCGACAGAAACCGAAACACCATATATTTT. The encoded protein is CASSVDRNRNTIYF. Full variable domain (remainder filled in from reference TRBV19 and TRBJ1-3): DGGITQSPKYLFRKEGQNVTLSCEQNLNHDAMYWYRQDPGQGLRLIYYSQIVNDFQKGDIAEGYSVSREKKESFPLTVTSAQKNPTAFYLCASSVDRNRNTIYFGEGSWLTVV.

The chain links TRBV6-5 to TRBJ1-2; 7 bases match TRBD1. CDR1 and CDR2 (germline): MNHEY, SVGAGI. J lost 7 bases, V lost 4 bases, and 6 bases had no gene match. The CDR3 extends over 13 amino acids. CDR3 DNA sequence: TGTGCCAGCAGTTTAGGACAGGTTTTTGGCTACACCTTC. Its protein product is CASSLGQVFGYTF.

The CDR3 sequence: CASSDQGYSPLHF. CDR3 DNA sequence: TGCGCCAGCAGTGACCAGGGGTATTCACCCCTCCACTTT. The chain couples TRBV4-1 to TRBJ1-6, with D possibly TRBD1 on 6 matching bases. Germline CDR1 and CDR2: MGHRA and YSYEKL. Trimming removed 6 bases at V and 8 bases at J, with 11 bases between. The CDR3 runs 13 residues.

This chain uses TRBV27 with TRBJ2-2; the D gene is possibly TRBD1 (6 bases). CDR1 and CDR2 (germline): MNHEY, SMNVEV (reference sequence). The CDR3 runs to 15 residues. Deletions cut 5 bases from V and 4 bases from J, with 14 bases between. This CDR3 reads CASSLRQAGTGELFF. CDR3 nucleotides: TGTGCCAGCAGTCTCCGACAGGCGGGCACCGGGGAGCTGTTTTTT.

This rearrangement joins TRBV24-1 to TRBJ2-1, with D possibly matching TRBD2 (6 bases). This CDR3 comprises 17 residues. Germline V CDR1 and CDR2: KGHDR, SFDVKD. V lost 4 bases and J 1 base, leaving 16 bases between the germline ends. Written as DNA, the CDR3 is TGTGCCACCAGTGACCTACCACTAGCCGATTCCTACAATGAGCAGTTCTTC. Its translation: CATSDLPLADSYNEQFF.

The chain links TRBV7-2 to TRBJ1-2, with D possibly TRBD1 on 6 matching bases. Trimming left V 6 bases short and J 3 bases short, with 20 bases between. The germline gives CDR1 SGHTA, CDR2 FQGNSA. This CDR3 region has 16 residues. The DNA of the CDR3 is TGTGCCAGCAGTCCAGCGGGGGGCAGGGCAGACTATGGCTACACCTTC. Translating it yields CASSPAGGRADYGYTF.

The chain is built from TRBV29-1 and TRBJ2-1, with D unclear. Per germline, CDR1 SQVTM and CDR2 ANQGSEA. The CDR3 length is 14 residues. Trimming cost V 8 bases and J 0 bases, with 14 bases left between them. The CDR3 loop is CSFRRLFSYNEQFF. CDR3 coding DNA: TGCAGCTTCAGACGACTCTTCTCCTACAATGAGCAGTTCTTC.

This clone turned up a few times. The rearrangement uses TRBV6-5 and TRBJ1-1; TRBD1 might be the D (5 bases). The CDR3 runs 15 residues. The germline V gene encodes CDR1 MNHEY and CDR2 SVGAGI. V was cut by 7 bases and J by 4 bases, with 19 bases left in between. Written as DNA, the CDR3 is TGTGCCAGCACTAAAAGGGCGGGGCCGGGCACTGAAGCTTTCTTT. Protein product: CASTKRAGPGTEAFF.

This sequence joins TRBV7-2 and TRBJ2-2; the match to TRBD2 covers 15 bases. The CDR3 runs to 16 residues. Germline-derived CDR1 and CDR2 are SGHTA and FQGNSA. The trim removed 5 bases at V and 13 bases at J, leaving 11 bases unmatched. The CDR3 DNA reads as TGTGCCAGCAGCCCGCGCGGGACTAGCGGGAGGATGAGGCTGTTTTTT. Translated: CASSPRGTSGRMRLFF. Supplemented by reference TRBV7-2 and TRBJ2-2, the full variable domain reads GAGVSQSPSNKVTEKGKDVELRCDPISGHTALYWYRQSLGQGLEFLIYFQGNSAPDKSGLPSDRFSAERTGGSVSTLTIQRTQQEDSAVYLCASSPRGTSGRMRLFFGEGSRLTVL.

CDR3 coding DNA: TGTGCCAGCCACAGGGACAGGGGAGGCTATGGCTACACCTTC. This encodes CASHRDRGGYGYTF. The rearrangement joins TRBV2 to TRBJ1-2, with 10 bases that match TRBD1. This CDR3 has 14 residues. Germline-derived CDR1 and CDR2 are SNHLY and FYNNEI. V trimming: 8 bases; J trimming: 4 bases; junction bases outside the gene matches: 7. The full variable domain, completed using reference TRBV2 and TRBJ1-2, is EPEVTQTPSHQVTQMGQEVILRCVPISNHLYFYWYRQILGQKVEFLVSFYNNEISEKSEIFDDQFSVERPDGSNFTLKIRSTKLEDSAMYFCASHRDRGGYGYTFGSGTRLTVV.

J is TRBJ2-6 and V is TRBV15; D is unclear. Deletions cut 0 bases from V and 0 bases from J, with 12 bases between. Germline V lookup: CDR1 LNHNV, CDR2 YYDKDF (reference sequence). CDR3 length: 18 residues. The CDR3 DNA reads TGTGCCACCAGCAGAGAGTCAGGCAGCTTCTCTGGGGCCAACGTCCTGACTTTC. It yields the protein CATSRESGSFSGANVLTF. The full variable domain, rest sourced from reference TRBV15 and TRBJ2-6, is DAMVIQNPRYQVTQFGKPVTLSCSQTLNHNVMYWYQQKSSQAPKLLFHYYDKDFNNEADTPDNFQSRRPNTSFCFLDIRSPGLGDTAMYLCATSRESGSFSGANVLTFGAGSRLTVL.

This chain joins TRBV12-3 or TRBV12-4 and TRBJ1-5, with a weak D call TRBD1 (5 bases). The CDR3 extends over 13 amino acids. V was shortened by 3 bases and J by 6 bases, with 9 bases between the two germline ends. The CDR3 loop reads CASSLQGFQPQHF. CDR3 nucleotide sequence: TGTGCCAGCAGTTTGCAGGGTTTTCAGCCCCAGCATTTT.